The text below deals with one TCR beta chain. Germline assignment: CDR1 LNHDA and CDR2 SQIVND (reference sequence). Trimming shortened V by 3 bases and J by 1 base, and 13 bases separated the two germline ends. The CDR3 totals 15 residues. This sample stems from a study of blood T cell repertoires in COVID-19. Study background: Samples taken during acute and convalescent COVID-19 were collected in the United States, Italy and Spain. PBMCs, B-cell-depleted T cells, or T cells provided the cDNA or gDNA that made up the material.

Methods used by the authors: Counts of nucleated cells, estimated from reference gene primer amplification, were obtained. Measured with immunoSEQ multiplex PCR; TCRdb has only the in-frame clones, and not every one. V, J and clone size were drawn from that table, and D and trimming were deduced from the DNA. The sample lists 52,000 or so clones; about 79% were seen once. Source material: peripheral blood. This rearrangement joins TRBV19 to TRBJ2-7; tentative D call: TRBD2 (5 bases). The TCR comes from a human donor in a cohort sampled during active COVID-19. CDR3 in DNA: TGTGCCAGTAGTATGATCGGGGTCCAGTCCTACGAGCAGTACTTC. Its translation: CASSMIGVQSYEQYF.